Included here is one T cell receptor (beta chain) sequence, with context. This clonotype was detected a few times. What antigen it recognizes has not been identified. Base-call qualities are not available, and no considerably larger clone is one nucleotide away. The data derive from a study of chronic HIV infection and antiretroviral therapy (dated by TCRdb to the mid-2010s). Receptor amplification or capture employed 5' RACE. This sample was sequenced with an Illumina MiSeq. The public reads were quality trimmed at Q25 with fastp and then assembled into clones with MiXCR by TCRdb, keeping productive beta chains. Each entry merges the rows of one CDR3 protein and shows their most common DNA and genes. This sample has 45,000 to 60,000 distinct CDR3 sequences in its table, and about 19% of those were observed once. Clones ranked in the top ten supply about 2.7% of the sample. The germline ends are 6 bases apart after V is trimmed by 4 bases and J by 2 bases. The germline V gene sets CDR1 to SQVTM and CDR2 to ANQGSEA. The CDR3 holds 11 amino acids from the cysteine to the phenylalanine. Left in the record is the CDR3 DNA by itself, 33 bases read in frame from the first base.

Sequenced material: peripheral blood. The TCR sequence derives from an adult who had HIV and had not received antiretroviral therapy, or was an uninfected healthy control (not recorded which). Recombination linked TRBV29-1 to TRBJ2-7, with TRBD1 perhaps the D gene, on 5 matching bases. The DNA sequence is TGCAGCGTTGCAGGGCCCTACGAGCAGTACTTC. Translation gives CSVAGPYEQYF.